These 27 T cell receptor beta chains were all obtained from the same sample, sequenced in a study of Graves' ophthalmopathy and Graves' hyperthyroidism. The TCR beta CDR3 regions underwent amplification from RNA transcripts. Scientists carried out first-round RT-PCR using HTBI primers and then a second-round multiplex PCR. TCRdb re-derived calls from the multiplex PCR reads in MiXCR, one entry per CDR3 protein. This sample has almost 750,000 distinct CDR3 sequences; 35% to 50% occur once, and the top ten carry roughly 45%. Sequences were obtained from peripheral blood. Receptors originate from an adult man with Graves' ophthalmopathy.

The chain couples TRBV6-5 to TRBJ1-1; D is unresolved. The germline V gene has CDR1 MNHEY and CDR2 SVGAGI. V was cut by 5 bases and J by 3 bases, with 13 bases left in between. The CDR3 totals 14 residues. The DNA of the CDR3 is TGTGCCAGCAGTCCGATGAGAGGTTACACTGAAGCTTTCTTT. Its translation: CASSPMRGYTEAFF.

The gene calls are TRBV10-3 and TRBJ2-7; D possibly corresponds to TRBD1 (5 bases). The CDR3 runs 12 residues. Germline loops: CDR1 ENHRY, CDR2 SYGVKD. With 11 bases removed from V and 0 bases from J, the gap between germline ends came to 11 bases. This chain's CDR3 is CADRLFSYEQYF. DNA for the CDR3: TGTGCCGACAGACTTTTCTCCTACGAGCAGTACTTC.

V usage is TRBV24-1 and J usage is TRBJ2-5; 8 positions agree with TRBD1. The DNA end is a closer match to TRBJ2-1, so the J assignment may be wrong. Per germline, CDR1 KGHDR and CDR2 SFDVKD. CDR3 length: 14 amino acids. As DNA, the CDR3 is TGTGCCACCAGCACGAGACAGGGGCATGGAGAGCAGTTCTTC. Residues: CATSTRQGHGEQFF.

The rearrangement links TRBV3-1 to TRBJ1-3; D gene ambiguous. CDR1 and CDR2 from the germline V gene are LGHDT and YNNKEL (reference sequence). V lost 1 base to trimming and J lost 4 bases, with 11 bases between them. The length of the CDR3 is 15 residues. CDR3 nucleotide sequence: TGTGCCAGCAGCCAAGTTGTGGGATACGGAAACACCATATATTTT. Encoded protein: CASSQVVGYGNTIYF.

In regard to this clonotype: A much larger clonotype is one base distant, so this may be a read error. Given the absence of the conserved phenylalanine or tryptophan at the CDR3 end, a read error is likely. The chain combines TRBV10-3 with TRBJ1-1; no firm D call. The CDR3 covers 13 residues. The germline CDR1 and CDR2 sequences are ENHRY and SYGVKD. Between the trimmed V and J ends, which lost 6 bases and 5 bases, there was a span of 13 bases. CDR3 loop: CAIREPRITEAFS. The DNA of the CDR3 is TGTGCCATCAGGGAGCCCCGTATTACTGAAGCTTTCTCT.

This clonotype appeared a few times. The genes are TRBV19 and TRBJ1-4; the match to TRBD1 covers 10 bases. Germline CDR1 reads LNHDA; CDR2 reads SQIVND (reference sequence). This CDR3 comprises 13 residues. Unmatched junction bases numbered 5, after V lost 9 bases and J lost 7 bases. CDR3 in DNA: TGTGCCAGCACCCGGGACAGGGGTGAAAAACTGTTTTTT. The encoded protein is CASTRDRGEKLFF.

This clonotype was found many times. The chain employs TRBV29-1 and TRBJ1-1, with TRBD1 as a possible D gene (6 bases). The germline V gene has CDR1 SQVTM and CDR2 ANQGSEA. The CDR3 extends over 12 amino acids. Deletions cut 0 bases from V and 5 bases from J, with 7 bases between. The CDR3 is CSVEEGGTEAFF. Here the CDR3 DNA reads TGCAGCGTTGAAGAAGGGGGAACTGAAGCTTTCTTT.

This clonotype was seen repeatedly, ten times or more. The chain is built from TRBV7-2 and TRBJ2-7, with 13 bases that match TRBD2. Germline-derived CDR1 and CDR2 are SGHTA and FQGNSA. The trim removed 4 bases at V and 1 base at J, leaving 7 bases unmatched. The CDR3 sequence is 17 residues long. The chain's CDR3 is CASSWGQGLAGSYEQYF. The DNA of the CDR3 is TGTGCCAGCAGCTGGGGCCAGGGACTAGCGGGATCCTACGAGCAGTACTTC.

There are many counts of this clonotype. The rearrangement joins TRBV7-8 to TRBJ1-6; the D is unclear. The CDR3 runs to 14 residues. V was shortened by 1 base and J by 7 bases, with 8 bases between the two germline ends. From germline, CDR1 is SGHVS and CDR2 FQNEAQ. As DNA, the CDR3 is TGTGCCAGCAGCTTAGAGGTGGGCAATTCACCCCTCCACTTT. Translation: CASSLEVGNSPLHF. Looking up the rest from reference TRBV7-8 and TRBJ1-6 gives the full variable domain: GAGVSQSPRYKVAKRGQDVALRCDPISGHVSLFWYQQALGQGPEFLTYFQNEAQLDKSGLPSDRFFAERPEGSVSTLKIQRTQQEDSAVYLCASSLEVGNSPLHFGNGTRLTVT.

This sequence joins TRBV6-2 or TRBV6-3 and TRBJ1-1, with no clear D. V was cut by 8 bases and J by 1 base, with 11 bases left in between. The CDR3 is made up of 13 amino acids. Germline CDR1 and CDR2: MNHEY and SVGEGT. The CDR3 protein is CASVTSGNTEAFF. The CDR3 DNA sequence: TGTGCCAGCGTAACTTCAGGGAACACTGAAGCTTTCTTT.

The count of this clonotype is one. This chain connects TRBV7-8 to TRBJ2-5; TRBD2 matches 10 bases. Germline V gene lookup returns CDR1 SGHVS and CDR2 FQNEAQ. The trim removed 5 bases at V and 4 bases at J, leaving 10 bases unmatched. The CDR3 covers 16 residues. CDR3 region: CASSTSGEGRGETQYF. In DNA, the CDR3 is TGTGCCAGCAGCACTAGCGGGGAGGGAAGGGGAGAGACCCAGTACTTC.

Note on this clonotype: A clone one base away is much larger, so this may be a read error. V and J are TRBV29-1 and TRBJ1-1; 8 bases match TRBD1. The germline CDR1 and CDR2 sequences are SQVTM and ANQGSEA. This CDR3 is 14 amino acids long. V lost 6 bases and J lost 7; bases outside the gene matches: 13. CDR3 bases: TGCAGCGTCAGAACCGGACAGGGAGGCGTTGAAGCTTTCTTT. Its translation is CSVRTGQGGVEAFF.

In this sample, this clonotype turned up many times. The chain recombines TRBV10-3 with TRBJ1-5; the D gene is possibly TRBD1 (6 bases). The CDR3 sequence is 14 residues long. Looked up from germline, CDR1 is ENHRY and CDR2 is SYGVKD. The germline V and J ends were trimmed by 10 bases and 0 bases, with 13 bases remaining between them. As DNA, the CDR3 is TGTGCCACTGCACAGGGTTCTAGCAATCAGCCCCAGCATTTT. This sequence encodes CATAQGSSNQPQHF.

This clonotype was seen repeatedly, ten times or more. V is TRBV2 and J is TRBJ1-2; unclear D gene. This CDR3 is built from 11 residues. Germline V CDR1 and CDR2: SNHLY, FYNNEI. Trimming removed 8 bases at V and 5 bases at J, with 9 bases between. The CDR3 loop is CASSVGYGYTF. DNA for the CDR3: TGTGCCAGCTCGGTCGGGTATGGCTACACCTTC.

V and J are TRBV10-3 and TRBJ2-5; maybe TRBD1 (7 bases). V lost 6 bases and J 4 bases, leaving 15 bases between the germline ends. From germline, CDR1 is ENHRY and CDR2 SYGVKD. This CDR3 spans 14 amino acids. The CDR3 sequence: CAISPGQGGETQYF. As DNA, the CDR3 is TGTGCCATCAGCCCGGGGCAGGGGGGAGAGACCCAGTACTTC.

The chain is built from TRBV7-9 and TRBJ2-5, with TRBD1 as a possible D gene (6 bases). This CDR3 is 16 amino acids long. Trimming pared 1 base from V and 3 bases from J, leaving 15 bases between. Germline V CDR1 and CDR2: SEHNR, FQNEAQ (reference sequence). The CDR3 sequence: CASSLGYRALKETQYF. The CDR3 nucleotides read TGTGCCAGCAGCTTAGGGTACAGGGCCCTTAAAGAGACCCAGTACTTC.

A note on this clonotype: Sequence at one end of the junction differs from germline and may be a read error. In DNA form, the CDR3 reads TGTGCCAGCAGTTTACGGACCGGGACAGGGGTCTATGGCTACACCTTC. It yields the protein CASSLRTGTGVYGYTF. The chain is built from TRBV10-3 and TRBJ1-2; 10 bases are shared with TRBD1. The length of the CDR3 is 16 residues. Germline V lookup: CDR1 ENHRY, CDR2 SYGVKD.

Many counts were recorded for this clonotype. The chain is built from TRBV7-9 and TRBJ2-5; no firm D call. Germline V gene lookup returns CDR1 SEHNR and CDR2 FQNEAQ (reference sequence). V dropped 8 bases and J dropped 5 bases, with 6 bases sitting between them. The CDR3 loop spans 10 amino acids. The CDR3 DNA is TGTGCCAGCGGCTCGGAGACCCAGTACTTC. It specifies CASGSETQYF.

The V call is TRBV5-1, the J call TRBJ2-7, with D perhaps TRBD2 (6 bases). The CDR3 spans 14 residues. Germline CDR1 and CDR2: SGHRS and YFSETQ. V was shortened by 0 bases and J by 6 bases, with 13 bases between the two germline ends. The CDR3 bases are TGCGCCAGCAGCTTGGTGCAGGTGGGGGGCGAGCAGTACTTC. This gives the protein CASSLVQVGGEQYF.

The chain combines TRBV6-5 with TRBJ2-5; no firm D call. This CDR3 region has 13 residues. The V end lost 5 bases, the J end lost 1 base, and 8 bases lay between the germline ends. Germline CDR1 and CDR2: MNHEY and SVGAGI. The CDR3 sequence: CASSRSSQETQYF. DNA of the CDR3: TGTGCCAGCAGTAGGTCTTCCCAAGAGACCCAGTACTTC.

About this clonotype: The junction shows a germline mismatch at one end, possibly a read error. The rearrangement uses TRBV7-9 and TRBJ1-1; D remains unclear. This CDR3 has 13 residues. CDR1 and CDR2 from the germline V gene are SEHNR and FQNEAQ (reference sequence). The CDR3 is CASSLQMNTETFF. The CDR3 DNA reads TGTGCCAGCAGCTTACAGATGAACACTGAAACTTTCTTT.

The gene calls are TRBV14 and TRBJ1-2; D possibly corresponds to TRBD1 (5 bases). Trimming left V 6 bases short and J 4 bases short, with 15 bases between. The CDR3 spans 14 residues. CDR1 SGHDN and CDR2 FVKESK come from the germline V gene. The CDR3, as DNA: TGTGCCAGCAGTTACCTGGGGGGGATCTATGGCTACACCTTC. Translated: CASSYLGGIYGYTF.

This clonotype occurred many times. The chain joins TRBV2 to TRBJ1-5; 7 bases map to TRBD1. Germline CDR1 reads SNHLY; CDR2 reads FYNNEI. The CDR3 sequence is 15 residues long. The V gene end was trimmed by 10 bases and the J gene end by 2 bases; junction bases not matched to a gene: 11. CDR3 nucleotides: TGTGCCACCAAGGGGGCGGACGGAGGCAATCAGCCCCAGCATTTT. It specifies CATKGADGGNQPQHF.

This clonotype was recorded many times. The chain employs TRBV7-2 and TRBJ2-7; D remains ambiguous. Deletions cut 1 base from V and 0 bases from J, with 10 bases between. This CDR3 has 15 residues. CDR1 SGHTA and CDR2 FQGNSA come from the germline V gene. The CDR3: CASSLGVASSYEQYF. CDR3 nucleotides: TGTGCCAGCAGCTTAGGGGTAGCCAGCTCCTACGAGCAGTACTTC. Full variable domain (outside the CDR3, taken from reference TRBV7-2 and TRBJ2-7): GAGVSQSPSNKVTEKGKDVELRCDPISGHTALYWYRQSLGQGLEFLIYFQGNSAPDKSGLPSDRFSAERTGGSVSTLTIQRTQQEDSAVYLCASSLGVASSYEQYFGPGTRLTVT.

To note about this clonotype: This may arise from a read error, as a much more abundant clone is one base away. The chain combines TRBV29-1 with TRBJ2-7; 7 bases fit TRBD1. The CDR3 has 13 residues. Per germline, CDR1 SQVTM and CDR2 ANQGSEA. The DNA of the CDR3 is TGCAGCGTTGATCTAGGGGGCACGGACGAGCAGCACTTC. Translated, it gives CSVDLGGTDEQHF.

The chain uses TRBV6-5 and TRBJ2-7, with a tentative D call TRBD1 (5 bases). CDR3 size: 14 residues. Deletions cut 5 bases from V and 3 bases from J, with 14 bases between. Looked up from germline, CDR1 is MNHEY and CDR2 is SVGAGI. In DNA, the CDR3 is TGTGCCAGCAGTGGAGAACAGGCGATCTACGAGCAGTACTTC. Amino acids: CASSGEQAIYEQYF.

This clonotype has just a few counts. The rearrangement joins TRBV4-1 to TRBJ2-5, with TRBD2 matching 11 bases. Germline assignment: CDR1 MGHRA and CDR2 YSYEKL. V was pared by 5 bases and J by 5 bases, with 10 bases of the junction left unmatched. The CDR3 contains 16 residues. The CDR3 sequence is CASSVRLAGTGETQYF. In nucleotides, the CDR3 is TGCGCCAGCAGCGTTCGACTAGCGGGAACCGGGGAGACCCAGTACTTC.